This is a list of T cell receptor beta chains from one sample in a study of blood T cell repertoires in COVID-19. TCRdb's copy holds only in-frame clones and misses some; the assay was immunoSEQ multiplex PCR. The sample lists about 270,000 clones, approximately 86% occurring once. The sequencing input was peripheral blood. The receptor set was obtained from a woman aged 70-85 years with COVID-19, enrolled during active disease. Each CDR3 is given with its conserved first and last residue. Fields, in order: J gene, D gene, V gene, clone size, CDR3 DNA, CDR3 protein. A D gene is named only where the DNA matches it firmly. Some rows mark clone size as missing; the rest say once, few, many or name a class of expanded clone.

TRBJ1-4 - TRBV19 once TGTGCCAGTAGTATTTGGGGGCGGGATGAAAAACTGTTTTTT CASSIWGRDEKLFF
TRBJ2-7 TRBD1 TRBV4-3 - TGCGCCAGCAGCCAAGGGACAGGGAACTCCTACGAGCAGTACTTC CASSQGTGNSYEQYF
TRBJ2-7 - TRBV20-1 - TGCAGTGCTAGGAATTTGGAAGAGGCGTACTTC CSARNLEEAYF
TRBJ2-3 TRBD2 TRBV5-6 - TGTGCCAGCAGCTTGAGGCCTAGCGGGACTCGGTGGACGCAGTATTTT CASSLRPSGTRWTQYF
TRBJ1-6 TRBD1 TRBV6-5 - TGTGCCAGCAGTTACGCCCTAACAGGGGCCAATTCACCCCTCCACTTT CASSYALTGANSPLHF
TRBJ2-5 TRBD2 TRBV5-1 - TGCGCCAGCAGCTTGGCTAGCGGGGGGATACAAGAGACCCAGTACTTC CASSLASGGIQETQYF
TRBJ1-4 - TRBV5-4 - TGTGCCAGCAGCCCATCAGGGGCTAATGAAAAACTGTTTTTT CASSPSGANEKLFF
TRBJ1-2 TRBD1 TRBV20-1 - TGCAGTGCTAGTCTACAGGGGAATGGCTACACCTTC CSASLQGNGYTF
TRBJ2-7 - TRBV7-6 - TGTGCCAGCAGCTTTAGACAGGAGGTATCCTACGAGCAGTACTTC CASSFRQEVSYEQYF
TRBJ1-2 - TRBV10-3 - TGTGCCATCAGTGAGTCAACAGGGATGGATGGCTACACCTTC CAISESTGMDGYTF
TRBJ2-7 TRBD2 TRBV2 - TGTGCCAGCAAGACAGGGACCGGGACTAGCGGTTACGAGCAGTACTTC CASKTGTGTSGYEQYF
TRBJ2-3 - TRBV7-2 - TGTGCCAGCAGCCCCTTTGGCGGGAATATGCTCACAGATACGCAGTATTTT CASSPFGGNMLTDTQYF
TRBJ1-5 - TRBV24-1 - TGTGCCACCGCGCAGGGACAAAGCAATCAGCCCCAGCATTTT CATAQGQSNQPQHF
TRBJ1-4 - TRBV5-5 - TGTGCCAGCAGCCCCCAACACGGGTCTGAAAAACTGTTTTTT CASSPQHGSEKLFF
TRBJ1-2 - TRBV5-1 few TGCGCCAGCAGCTTGACAGGGTCCGGCTATGGCTACACCTTC CASSLTGSGYGYTF
TRBJ1-3 - TRBV12-3/TRBV12-4 once TGTGCCAGCAGACGCCGAGGCGGAAACACCATATATTTT CASRRRGGNTIYF
TRBJ2-7 TRBD2 TRBV7-3 - TGTGCCAGCAGCCCCAGTACTGGGGGGGGGAGCTCCTACGAGCAGTACTTC CASSPSTGGGSSYEQYF
TRBJ1-1 TRBD1 TRBV29-1 - TGCAGCGTAGCGGACAGGCGGAACACTGAAGCTTTCTTT CSVADRRNTEAFF
TRBJ2-1 TRBD2 TRBV2 - TGTGCCAGCGCTGCCACTAGCGGGGAACGCCACAATGAGCAGTTCTTC CASAATSGERHNEQFF
TRBJ2-7 - TRBV6-5 - TGTGCCAGCAGAAGACTCGAACCATACGAGCAGTACTTC CASRRLEPYEQYF
TRBJ1-5 - TRBV27 - TGTGCCAGCAGTTTATCTTGGCAGGGGAGCAATCAGCCCCAGCATTTT CASSLSWQGSNQPQHF
TRBJ1-6 - TRBV5-1 - TGCGCCAGCAGCGGTGGGGGGGCCGGTAATTCACCCCTCCACTTT CASSGGGAGNSPLHF
TRBJ2-7 - TRBV5-1 - TGCGCCAGCAGCTCCGACCCCCCTCCTGGGGCAGAGCAGTACTTC CASSSDPPPGAEQYF
TRBJ1-2 - TRBV2 - TGTGCCAGCCAGGGCCCGGATTATGGCTACACCTTC CASQGPDYGYTF
TRBJ1-6 TRBD1 TRBV13 - TGTGCCAGCAGCTTGACAGGGCAAGCCAATTCACCCCTCCACTTT CASSLTGQANSPLHF
TRBJ2-7 - TRBV15 many TGTGCCACCAGCAGAGAGGGCAGGGGCTACGAGCAGTACTTC CATSREGRGYEQYF
TRBJ2-7 - TRBV30 - TGTGCCTGGAGTGGACAGACCGCCTACGAGCAGTACTTC CAWSGQTAYEQYF
TRBJ2-1 TRBD2 TRBV24-1 - TGTGCCACCAGTGATTGGGGGGGGGAGACTTTAAGTGAGCAGTTCTTC CATSDWGGETLSEQFF
TRBJ1-2 TRBD1 TRBV4-3 once TGCGCCAGCAGCCCTTCAGGGGGCGCGGGTGGCTACACCTTC CASSPSGGAGGYTF
TRBJ1-2 - TRBV5-4 - TGTGCCAGCAGCTTCGGGGATGGTGGCTACACCTTC CASSFGDGGYTF
TRBJ2-1 TRBD2 TRBV7-2 - TGTGCCAGCAGCTTAGCGGCGGGGGGCAACAATGAACAGTTCTTC CASSLAAGGNNEQFF
TRBJ2-1 - TRBV5-1 - TGCGCCAGCAGCTTGGCCAGGGGCAACAATGAGCAGTTCTTC CASSLARGNNEQFF
TRBJ2-2 TRBD1 TRBV5-1 - TGCGCCAGCAGCTTAGGGGGCCGGGGCACCGGGGAGCTGTTTTTT CASSLGGRGTGELFF
TRBJ1-3 - TRBV19 few TGTGCCAGTAGTCCCCAGGGTGCTGGAAACACCATATATTTT CASSPQGAGNTIYF
TRBJ2-3 - TRBV18 - TGTGCCAGCTCAAGCCGGCAGGCGAGCACAGATACGCAGTATTTT CASSSRQASTDTQYF
TRBJ1-1 TRBD1 TRBV6-2/TRBV6-3 few TGTGCCAGCAGTTGGACGTTCAGGGGGCGAGTTAACACTGAAGCTTTCTTT CASSWTFRGRVNTEAFF
TRBJ2-2 TRBD2 TRBV24-1 - TGTGCCACCAGTGAACCTGGACTAGCGGGGCGCGGCGGGGAGCTGTTTTTT CATSEPGLAGRGGELFF
TRBJ2-3 TRBD2 TRBV3-1/TRBV3-2 - TGTGCCAGCAGCCAACTAGCGGGGGGGCCCTCAGATACGCAGTATTTT CASSQLAGGPSDTQYF
TRBJ2-7 TRBD2 TRBV5-1 - TGCGCCAGCACGGGAGGTTACGAGCAGTACTTC CASTGGYEQYF
TRBJ1-2 TRBD1 TRBV12-3/TRBV12-4 - TGTGCCAGCACCCCAGGGGGGTTCAATGGCTACACCTTC CASTPGGFNGYTF
TRBJ1-5 TRBD1 TRBV24-1 - TGTGCCACCAGTGACCACAGGGGTATGGGCAATCAGCCCCAGCATTTT CATSDHRGMGNQPQHF
TRBJ1-2 - TRBV7-9 - TGTGCCAGCAGCGGAAGAGAGCGGTGGAGGTACACCTTC CASSGRERWRYTF
TRBJ1-1 TRBD1 TRBV9 - TGTGCCAGCAGCGTTCGGGACAGGGACACTGAAGCTTTCTTT CASSVRDRDTEAFF
TRBJ2-2 TRBD2 TRBV5-5 - TGTGCCAGCAGCTTAAGACTAGCGGCTAACACCGGGGAGCTGTTTTTT CASSLRLAANTGELFF
TRBJ2-2 - TRBV7-2 once TGTGCCAGCAGCTTAGGCAGGGTGGACACCGGGGAGCTGTTTTTT CASSLGRVDTGELFF
TRBJ1-1 - TRBV27 - TGTGCCAGCAGTTCCGCTTCAGTGAACACTGAAGCTTTCTTT CASSSASVNTEAFF
TRBJ1-6 - TRBV5-6 - TGTGCCAGCAGCTTGGATGCAGGGGTTTTGAGTTCACCCCTCCACTTT CASSLDAGVLSSPLHF
TRBJ2-1 TRBD2 TRBV5-4 - TGTGCCAGCAGCCCAGGGAGGGACTCGCAGTTCTTC CASSPGRDSQFF
TRBJ1-2 TRBD1 TRBV4-3 - TGCGCCAGCAGCCTGACAGGGGGAAACTATGGCTACACCTTC CASSLTGGNYGYTF
TRBJ1-1 - TRBV5-1 - TGCGCCAGCAGCTCCGGACAGCCGAACACTGAAGCTTTCTTT CASSSGQPNTEAFF